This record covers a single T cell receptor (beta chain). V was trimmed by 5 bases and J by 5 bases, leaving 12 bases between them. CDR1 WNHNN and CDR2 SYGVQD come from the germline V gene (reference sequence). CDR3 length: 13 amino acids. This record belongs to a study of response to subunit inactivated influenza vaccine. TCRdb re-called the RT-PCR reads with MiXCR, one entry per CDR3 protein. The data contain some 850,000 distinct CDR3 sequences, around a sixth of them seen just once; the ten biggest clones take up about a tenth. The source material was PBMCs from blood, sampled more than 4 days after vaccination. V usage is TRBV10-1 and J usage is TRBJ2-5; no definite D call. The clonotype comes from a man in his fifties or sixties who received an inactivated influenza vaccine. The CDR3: CASSQSVAETQYF. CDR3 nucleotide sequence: TGCGCCAGCAGTCAATCCGTGGCGGAGACCCAGTACTTC.